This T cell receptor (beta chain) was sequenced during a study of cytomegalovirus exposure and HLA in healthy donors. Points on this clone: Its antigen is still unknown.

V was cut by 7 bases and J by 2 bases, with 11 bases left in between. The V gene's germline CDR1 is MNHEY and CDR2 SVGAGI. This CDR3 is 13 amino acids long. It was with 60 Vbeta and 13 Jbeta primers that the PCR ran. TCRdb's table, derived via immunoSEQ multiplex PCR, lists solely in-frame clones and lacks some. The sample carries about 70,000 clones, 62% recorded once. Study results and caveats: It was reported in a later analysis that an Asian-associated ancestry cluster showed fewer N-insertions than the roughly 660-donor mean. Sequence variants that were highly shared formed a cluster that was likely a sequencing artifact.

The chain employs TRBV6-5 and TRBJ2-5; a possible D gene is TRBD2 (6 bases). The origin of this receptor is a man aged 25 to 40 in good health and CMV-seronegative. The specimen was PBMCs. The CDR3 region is CASKKGGQETQYF. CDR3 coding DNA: TGTGCCAGCAAAAAAGGAGGGCAAGAGACCCAGTACTTC.